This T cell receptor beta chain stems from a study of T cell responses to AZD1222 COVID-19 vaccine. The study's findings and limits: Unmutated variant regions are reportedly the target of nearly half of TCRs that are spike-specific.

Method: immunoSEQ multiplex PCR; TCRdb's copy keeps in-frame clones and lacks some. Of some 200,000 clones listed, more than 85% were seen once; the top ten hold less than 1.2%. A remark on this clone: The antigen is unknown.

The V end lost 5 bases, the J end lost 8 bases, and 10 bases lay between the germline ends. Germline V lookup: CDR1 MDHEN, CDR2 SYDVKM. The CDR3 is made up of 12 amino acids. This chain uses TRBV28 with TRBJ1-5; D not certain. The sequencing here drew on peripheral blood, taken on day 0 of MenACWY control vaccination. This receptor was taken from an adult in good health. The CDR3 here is CASSITKKPQHF. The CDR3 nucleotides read TGTGCCAGCAGTATCACGAAAAAGCCCCAGCATTTT. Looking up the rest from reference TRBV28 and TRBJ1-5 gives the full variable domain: DVKVTQSSRYLVKRTGEKVFLECVQDMDHENMFWYRQDPGLGLRLIYFSYDVKMKEKGDIPEGYSVSREKKERFSLILESASTNQTSMYLCASSITKKPQHFGDGTRLSIL.